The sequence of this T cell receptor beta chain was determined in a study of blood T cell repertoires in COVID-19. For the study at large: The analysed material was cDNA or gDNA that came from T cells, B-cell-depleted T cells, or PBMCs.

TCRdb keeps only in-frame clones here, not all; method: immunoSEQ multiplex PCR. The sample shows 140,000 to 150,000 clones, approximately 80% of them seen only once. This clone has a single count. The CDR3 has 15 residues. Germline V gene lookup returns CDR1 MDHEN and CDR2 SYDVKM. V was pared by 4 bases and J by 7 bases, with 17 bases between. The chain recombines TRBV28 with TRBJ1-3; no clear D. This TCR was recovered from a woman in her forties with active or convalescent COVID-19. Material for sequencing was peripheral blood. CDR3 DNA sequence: TGTGCCAGCAGTTCCGGACTGTCGAAAAGTAACACCATATATTTT. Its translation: CASSSGLSKSNTIYF.